This entry lists 13 T cell receptor beta chains sequenced from one sample in a study of T cell responses to AZD1222 COVID-19 vaccine. Produced via immunoSEQ multiplex PCR; TCRdb's table is partial and in-frame only. This table has 53,000 or so clones, more than 80% appearing once. Sequencing used peripheral blood, obtained on day 0 of MenACWY control vaccination. The source of these receptors is an adult in good health.

The chain carries TRBV4-1 and TRBJ2-7, with 13 bases fitting TRBD2. CDR1 is MGHRA, CDR2 YSYEKL, per germline. The CDR3 is 18 residues long. The V and J ends lost 5 bases and 4 bases, in that order; junction bases with no gene match: 14. This CDR3 is CASSKDRELAGGLYEQYF. The CDR3, as DNA: TGCGCCAGCAGCAAGGACCGCGAACTAGCGGGAGGGTTGTACGAGCAGTACTTC.

The chain combines TRBV6-1 with TRBJ1-1, with 12 bases matching TRBD1. The CDR3 loop spans 16 amino acids. The V and J ends lost 4 bases and 5 bases, in that order; junction bases with no gene match: 8. The germline gives CDR1 MNHNS, CDR2 SASEGT. CDR3 in DNA: TGTGCCAGCAGTGGCCGGGACAGGGGGCTGGGGACTGAAGCTTTCTTT. This sequence encodes CASSGRDRGLGTEAFF.

V gene TRBV7-2 combines with J gene TRBJ2-3, with 12 bases lining up with TRBD2. This CDR3 spans 16 amino acids. Trimming removed 4 bases from V and 6 bases from J; junction bases left unmatched: 8. Germline V gene lookup returns CDR1 SGHTA and CDR2 FQGNSA. The chain's CDR3 is CASSSRLAGAGDTQYF. Here the CDR3 DNA reads TGTGCCAGCAGCTCTAGACTAGCGGGAGCTGGGGATACGCAGTATTTT.

The chain links TRBV30 to TRBJ1-5; D uncertain. The germline V and J ends were trimmed by 0 bases and 1 base, with 16 bases remaining between them. CDR3 length: 17 residues. Germline lookup yields CDR1 GTSNPN and CDR2 SVGIG (reference sequence). As DNA, the CDR3 is TGTGCCTGGAGTGTACGGGTGGGATCGGGAAGCAATCAGCCCCAGCATTTT. Residues: CAWSVRVGSGSNQPQHF. The full variable domain, rest sourced from reference TRBV30 and TRBJ1-5, is SQTIHQWPATLVQPVGSPLSLECTVEGTSNPNLYWYRQAAGRGLQLLFYSVGIGQISSEVPQNLSASRPQDRQFILSSKKLLLSDSGFYLCAWSVRVGSGSNQPQHFGDGTRLSIL.

Only one count was recorded for this clone. The chain employs TRBV27 and TRBJ1-5; a weak D match, TRBD1 (6 bases). V was clipped by 5 bases and J by 6 bases, with 20 bases between them. The CDR3 sequence is 16 residues long. Germline assignment: CDR1 MNHEY and CDR2 SMNVEV (reference sequence). Here the CDR3 DNA reads TGTGCCAGCAGTCCTCACTATTTGAGGGGGGTTCAGCCCCAGCATTTT. As protein: CASSPHYLRGVQPQHF.

This clone appeared a single time. V gene TRBV19 combines with J gene TRBJ2-7, with 8 positions matching TRBD2. Looked up from germline, CDR1 is LNHDA and CDR2 is SQIVND (reference sequence). The V and J ends lost 4 bases and 2 bases, in that order; junction bases with no gene match: 7. The CDR3 runs 15 residues. CDR3 sequence reads: CASSRGLAVAYEQYF. The CDR3 region has the DNA TGTGCCAGTAGTAGAGGACTAGCAGTTGCCTACGAGCAGTACTTC. The full variable domain, its missing parts supplied by reference TRBV19 and TRBJ2-7, is DGGITQSPKYLFRKEGQNVTLSCEQNLNHDAMYWYRQDPGQGLRLIYYSQIVNDFQKGDIAEGYSVSREKKESFPLTVTSAQKNPTAFYLCASSRGLAVAYEQYFGPGTRLTVT.

V gene TRBV11-2 combines with J gene TRBJ2-7; D gene uncertain. V was clipped by 1 base and J by 6 bases, with 10 bases between them. Germline V CDR1 and CDR2: SGHAT, FQNNGV. CDR3 length: 13 residues. The CDR3 sequence: CASSLVAEAEQYF. CDR3 DNA: TGTGCCAGCAGCTTAGTGGCGGAAGCCGAGCAGTACTTC.

This chain uses TRBV5-4 with TRBJ2-3; D gene unclear. Germline V gene lookup returns CDR1 SGHNT and CDR2 YYREEE (reference sequence). CDR3 length equals 11 residues. Trimming cost V 4 bases and J 6 bases, with 6 bases left between them. CDR3 sequence reads: CASSPGDTQYF. The DNA of the CDR3 is TGTGCCAGCAGCCCAGGTGATACGCAGTATTTT.

This clone was recorded once. The chain combines TRBV19 with TRBJ2-2; D remains ambiguous. Trimming removed 1 base at V and 4 bases at J, with 7 bases between. Per germline, CDR1 LNHDA and CDR2 SQIVND (reference sequence). This CDR3 comprises 14 residues. The CDR3 sequence: CASSIVRSTGELFF. CDR3 DNA: TGTGCCAGTAGTATAGTCAGGAGCACCGGGGAGCTGTTTTTT.

Only a few counts were recorded for this clone. Other nucleotide sequences in the sample specify the same CDR3. The V gene is TRBV5-1, the J gene TRBJ2-3; D is possibly TRBD1 (5 bases). With 4 bases removed from V and 5 bases from J, the gap between germline ends came to 14 bases. The CDR3 loop spans 14 amino acids. The germline CDR1 and CDR2 sequences are SGHRS and YFSETQ. CDR3 residues: CASSVQGGKDTQYF. CDR3 bases: TGCGCCAGCAGCGTGCAGGGTGGTAAAGATACGCAGTATTTT.

The CDR3 bases are TGTGCCATCCACGACAGGGCCACAGATACGCAGTATTTT. This codes for CAIHDRATDTQYF. The chain uses TRBV28 and TRBJ2-3; 7 nucleotides agree with TRBD1. CDR3 length: 13 amino acids. Germline V gene lookup returns CDR1 MDHEN and CDR2 SYDVKM. J lost 2 bases, V lost 10 bases, and 6 bases had no gene match.

Points on this clone: Other DNA sequences within the sample encode an identical CDR3. The chain uses TRBV18 and TRBJ2-2; D unresolved. V was pared by 0 bases and J by 1 base, with 0 bases between. This CDR3 is 13 amino acids long. CDR1 KGHSH and CDR2 LQKENI come from the germline V gene. DNA of the CDR3: TGTGCCAGCTCACCACCGAACACCGGGGAGCTGTTTTTT. Translating it yields CASSPPNTGELFF. Complete variable domain (other parts from reference TRBV18 and TRBJ2-2): NAGVMQNPRHLVRRRGQEARLRCSPMKGHSHVYWYRQLPEEGLKFMVYLQKENIIDESGMPKERFSAEFPKEGPSILRIQQVVRGDSAAYFCASSPPNTGELFFGEGSRLTVL.

This rearrangement joins TRBV6-4 to TRBJ1-1, with 10 bases that match TRBD1. This CDR3 is 13 amino acids long. The germline gives CDR1 MRHNA, CDR2 SNTAGT. Trimming at V came to 4 bases and at J to 5 bases, leaving 1 base not matched to a gene. The CDR3 coding sequence is TGTGCCAGCAGTGGGGGACAGGGGACTGAAGCTTTCTTT. Translation gives CASSGGQGTEAFF.